Shown below are 24 T cell receptor beta chains from a single sample sequenced in a study of blood T cell repertoires in COVID-19. Here immunoSEQ multiplex PCR was the method, and the copy in TCRdb shows in-frame clones only, minus some. This sample carries roughly 300,000 clones, about 83% of them seen once, and the ten largest clones take 8% to 10%. Sequencing input: peripheral blood. Receptors were obtained from a woman aged 45 to 65 who had recovered from COVID-19.

The V call is TRBV4-2, the J call TRBJ2-5, with D perhaps matching TRBD2 (5 bases). This CDR3 is built from 15 residues. V was cut by 0 bases and J by 1 base, with 9 bases left in between. CDR1 and CDR2 from the germline V gene are LGHNA and YNFKEQ. The CDR3 coding sequence is TGTGCCAGCAGCCAAGAGGCTAGCTCCCAAGAGACCCAGTACTTC. This encodes CASSQEASSQETQYF.

This chain links TRBV19 with TRBJ2-7; 7 bases match TRBD1. V was clipped by 6 bases and J by 6 bases; unmatched bases: 8. CDR1 LNHDA and CDR2 SQIVND come from the germline V gene (reference sequence). CDR3 length equals 13 residues. CDR3 coding DNA: TGTGCCAGTAGAAACCTACAGGGGAGCGAGCAGTACTTC. This gives the protein CASRNLQGSEQYF.

The V gene is TRBV11-3, the J gene TRBJ2-1; no clear D gene. The CDR3 runs 14 residues. Germline CDR1 and CDR2: SGHNT and YENEEA. Deletions cut 5 bases from V and 5 bases from J, with 13 bases between. This CDR3 is CASSNSGLNNEQFF. The CDR3 DNA sequence: TGTGCCAGCAGCAACAGTGGGCTTAACAATGAGCAGTTCTTC.

Remarks on this clone: Its ends do not fully match the called genes, so a read error is possible. The CDR3 nucleotides are TGTGCCAGCTCACCAATTCGACTAGAGAACGCCGGGGAGCTGTTTTTT. It translates to CASSPIRLENAGELFF. V usage is TRBV18 and J usage is TRBJ2-2, with TRBD2 as a possible D gene (6 bases). Germline V lookup: CDR1 KGHSH, CDR2 LQKENI. The CDR3 covers 16 residues.

The CDR3 here is CASSGDRDYGYTF. DNA for the CDR3: TGTGCCAGCAGCGGGGACAGGGACTATGGCTACACCTTC. The V and J genes are TRBV2 and TRBJ1-2; 9 bases are a match to TRBD1. V was pared by 6 bases and J by 3 bases, with 2 bases of the junction left unmatched. CDR1 SNHLY and CDR2 FYNNEI come from the germline V gene. The CDR3 is 13 amino acids.

J is TRBJ1-5 and V is TRBV19, with a possible D match to TRBD1 (5 bases). The germline V gene encodes CDR1 LNHDA and CDR2 SQIVND (reference sequence). The CDR3 contains 15 residues. V gave up 5 bases and J gave up 7 bases, with 18 bases separating them. The CDR3 DNA reads as TGTGCCAGTAGTCCTAACCGGCAGGGCCAACAGCCCCAGCATTTT. Encoded protein: CASSPNRQGQQPQHF.

The chain recombines TRBV27 with TRBJ2-1; D might be TRBD2 (5 bases). The V gene lost 5 bases and the J gene lost 9 bases, with 8 bases spanning the gap. This CDR3 spans 11 amino acids. Per germline, CDR1 MNHEY and CDR2 SMNVEV (reference sequence). CDR3 sequence (DNA): TGTGCCAGCAGTGTCGGGATTGAGCAGTTCTTC. This encodes CASSVGIEQFF.

This chain connects TRBV3-1 (or the pseudogene TRBV3-2) to TRBJ2-1, with 9 bases fitting TRBD1. V gave up 10 bases and J gave up 8 bases; unmatched junction bases: 9. The CDR3 has 13 amino acids. CDR1 LGHDT and CDR2 YNNKEL come from the germline V gene (reference sequence). In DNA, the CDR3 is TGTGCCACCGGGACAGGGATTTTCGATGAGCAGTTCTTC. This sequence encodes CATGTGIFDEQFF.

The CDR3 is CASSIGADYGYTF. CDR3 in DNA: TGTGCCAGTAGTATAGGGGCAGACTATGGCTACACCTTC. This chain connects TRBV19 to TRBJ1-2, with D hard to call. The CDR3 covers 13 residues. CDR1 and CDR2 (germline): LNHDA, SQIVND (reference sequence). The V and J ends lost 1 base and 3 bases respectively, with 6 bases between them.

The rearrangement joins TRBV18 to TRBJ2-3; 9 nucleotides agree with TRBD2. CDR1 and CDR2 (germline): KGHSH, LQKENI. The J segment lost 6 bases and the V segment lost 4 bases, leaving 8 bases of the junction unmatched. The CDR3 spans 15 residues. CDR3 sequence reads: CASSQAGGPVDTQYF. The CDR3 region has the DNA TGTGCCAGCTCACAGGCGGGAGGGCCTGTGGATACGCAGTATTTT.

J is TRBJ2-5 and V is TRBV4-2; 8 bases align to TRBD2. V dropped 1 base and J dropped 9; count of bases not matched to a gene: 7. Germline V gives CDR1 LGHNA, CDR2 YNFKEQ. The CDR3 extends over 14 amino acids. CDR3 DNA sequence: TGTGCCAGCAGCCAAGGTGCTCCGGGAGGGGCCCAGTACTTC. It translates to CASSQGAPGGAQYF.

The genes are TRBV5-1 and TRBJ2-1; 10 nucleotides line up with TRBD2. Germline V gene lookup returns CDR1 SGHRS and CDR2 YFSETQ. V lost 6 bases to trimming and J lost 9 bases; unmatched junction nucleotides: 6. This CDR3 has 13 amino acids. CDR3 DNA sequence: TGCGCCAGCAAGCGGGAGGGCATCGGTGAGCAGTTCTTC. Translating gives CASKREGIGEQFF.

J is TRBJ1-2 and V is TRBV19; TRBD1 agrees at 8 bases. V trimming: 10 bases; J trimming: 3 bases; junction bases outside the gene matches: 13. This CDR3 is 15 amino acids long. CDR1 and CDR2 (germline): LNHDA, SQIVND (reference sequence). As DNA, the CDR3 is TGTGCCACCCTCGACGGACAGGGAGGCGACTATGGCTACACCTTC. It yields the protein CATLDGQGGDYGYTF.

The gene calls are TRBV28 and TRBJ2-4, with TRBD1 identical over 8 bases. Germline values: CDR1 MDHEN, CDR2 SYDVKM. CDR3 length equals 13 residues. J lost 9 bases, V lost 4 bases, and 5 bases had no gene match. The CDR3 DNA follows: TGTGCCAGCAGTTCAGGACAGGGTCCCATTCAGTACTTC. Amino acids: CASSSGQGPIQYF.

The gene calls are TRBV5-1 and TRBJ1-2; D call uncertain. Germline CDR1 reads SGHRS; CDR2 reads YFSETQ. This CDR3 has 14 residues. Deletions cut 0 bases from V and 4 bases from J, with 10 bases between. The CDR3 coding sequence is TGCGCCAGCAGCTTGGATCGGGGTCCCTATGGCTACACCTTC. Its translation is CASSLDRGPYGYTF.

V is TRBV6-2 or TRBV6-3 and J is TRBJ2-1, with a possible D match to TRBD1 (6 bases). The CDR3 sequence is 15 residues long. Germline CDR1 and CDR2: MNHEY and SVGEGT. V was shortened by 5 bases and J by 6 bases, with 17 bases between the two germline ends. CDR3 sequence: CASSLTGTKFNEQFF. For the CDR3, the DNA is TGTGCCAGCAGTCTCACCGGGACAAAATTCAATGAGCAGTTCTTC.

The genes are TRBV6-2 or TRBV6-3 and TRBJ1-2; D gene unclear. The CDR3 runs 15 residues. Germline V lookup: CDR1 MNHEY, CDR2 SVGEGT. The V end lost 6 bases, the J end lost 2 bases, and 16 bases lay between the germline ends. The CDR3 nucleotides are TGTGCCAGCAGACCTCGCGAACTGCGGAACTATGGCTACACCTTC. Protein: CASRPRELRNYGYTF.

V gene TRBV6-5 combines with J gene TRBJ2-1; D gene ambiguous. The CDR3 is 15 residues long. The germline CDR1 and CDR2 sequences are MNHEY and SVGAGI. The germline V and J ends were trimmed by 0 bases and 0 bases, with 6 bases remaining between them. This chain's CDR3 is CASSYSYSSYNEQFF. CDR3 bases: TGTGCCAGCAGTTACTCTTACAGCTCCTACAATGAGCAGTTCTTC.

This chain uses TRBV28 with TRBJ2-7; the D gene is possibly TRBD1 (5 bases). The V and J ends lost 5 bases and 3 bases respectively, with 14 bases between them. Germline-derived CDR1 and CDR2 are MDHEN and SYDVKM. The CDR3 runs 14 residues. The CDR3 is CASSTDSPLYEQYF. The CDR3 nucleotides are TGTGCCAGCAGTACCGACAGCCCTCTCTACGAGCAGTACTTC.

The genes are TRBV7-8 and TRBJ2-1; D possibly corresponds to TRBD1 (5 bases). The CDR3 is made up of 16 amino acids. Between the trimmed V and J ends, which lost 1 base and 4 bases, there was a span of 14 bases. Germline values: CDR1 SGHVS, CDR2 FQNEAQ. The CDR3 region has the DNA TGTGCCAGCAGCTTAGTCGCCTCCAGGGCGTACAATGAGCAGTTCTTC. Residues: CASSLVASRAYNEQFF.

This chain joins TRBV9 and TRBJ1-2; 7 bases align to TRBD1. Germline values: CDR1 SGDLS, CDR2 YYNGEE. The trim removed 4 bases at V and 0 bases at J, leaving 12 bases unmatched. The CDR3 runs to 17 residues. DNA of the CDR3: TGTGCCAGCAGCACGAGGACAGGCCCTTTAACTAACTATGGCTACACCTTC. Translating gives CASSTRTGPLTNYGYTF.

This clone was counted once. The genes are TRBV5-8 and TRBJ2-3; possibly TRBD2 for D (5 bases). This CDR3 comprises 19 residues. CDR1 SGHTS and CDR2 YDEGEE come from the germline V gene. Trimming took 0 bases from V and 0 from J, leaving 20 bases between them. The CDR3 reads CASSLDSWEPETSTDTQYF. The CDR3, as DNA: TGTGCCAGCAGCTTGGACTCTTGGGAGCCTGAGACAAGCACAGATACGCAGTATTTT.

The chain recombines TRBV7-9 with TRBJ1-5; the D is unclear. The CDR3 runs to 17 residues. Germline V gene data show CDR1 as SEHNR and CDR2 as FQNEAQ (reference sequence). V lost 0 bases and J 0 bases, leaving 12 bases between the germline ends. The CDR3 nucleotides read TGTGCCAGCAGCTTAGCGGGAGGACCGTATAGCAATCAGCCCCAGCATTTT. Translating gives CASSLAGGPYSNQPQHF.

J is TRBJ1-2 and V is TRBV2; 7 positions match TRBD1. The CDR3 length is 13 residues. V was clipped by 6 bases and J by 2 bases; unmatched bases: 3. Germline CDR1 reads SNHLY; CDR2 reads FYNNEI. CDR3 loop: CASSPGQNYGYTF. CDR3 nucleotide sequence: TGTGCCAGCAGCCCGGGACAGAACTATGGCTACACCTTC.